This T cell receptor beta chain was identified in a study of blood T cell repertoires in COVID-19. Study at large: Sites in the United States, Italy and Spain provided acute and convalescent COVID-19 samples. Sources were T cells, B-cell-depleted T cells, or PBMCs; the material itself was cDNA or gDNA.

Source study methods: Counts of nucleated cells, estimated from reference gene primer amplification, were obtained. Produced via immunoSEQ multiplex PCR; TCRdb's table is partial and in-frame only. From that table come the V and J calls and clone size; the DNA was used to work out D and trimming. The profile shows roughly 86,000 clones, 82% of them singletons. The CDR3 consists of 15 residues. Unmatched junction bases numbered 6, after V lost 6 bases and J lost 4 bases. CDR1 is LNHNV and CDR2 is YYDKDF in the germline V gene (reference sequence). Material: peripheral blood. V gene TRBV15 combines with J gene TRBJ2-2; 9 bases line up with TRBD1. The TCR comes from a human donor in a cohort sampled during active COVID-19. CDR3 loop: CATRGGQGGTGELFF. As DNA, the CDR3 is TGTGCCACCAGGGGGGGACAGGGAGGCACCGGGGAGCTGTTTTTT.